The 23 T cell receptor beta chains below all came from one sample that was sequenced in a study of CD4 T cells in relation to SARS-CoV-2 and coronaviruses (dated by TCRdb to 2020 to 2022). Libraries were made using the immunoSEQ multiplex PCR assay. Held by TCRdb, this immuneACCESS table contains in-frame sequences only and omits some clones. Under half of the omission traces to an unresolved V gene where checked; the cause of the rest is unknown. The sample data list roughly 15,000 clones, and 75% to 85% of these were observed just once. The ten largest account for about a tenth of the sample. Their antigen targets remain unknown. CD4+ T cells from unexposed donors were collected before the COVID-19 pandemic (2011-2018). The EasySep CD4+ T cell isolation kit was used to isolate CD4+ T cells once the cultures had run for nine to eleven days. What was sequenced was CD4+ T cells from PBMCs, cultured in vitro. These receptors all stem from a human donor in good health.

The chain carries TRBV7-6 and TRBJ2-3; 8 bases align to TRBD1. Germline CDR1 and CDR2: SGHVS and FNYEAQ. This CDR3 has 15 amino acids. V shed 3 bases, J shed 5 bases, and the junction held 7 bases outside the gene matches. CDR3: CASSFGQGAGDTQYF. In DNA form, the CDR3 reads TGTGCCAGCAGCTTTGGGCAGGGGGCCGGAGATACGCAGTATTTT.

The chain is built from TRBV3-1 (or the pseudogene TRBV3-2) and TRBJ2-7; no clear D gene. Germline lookup yields CDR1 LGHDT and CDR2 YNNKEL (reference sequence). V was cut by 4 bases and J by 3 bases, with 7 bases left in between. This CDR3 is built from 12 residues. The CDR3 coding sequence is TGTGCCAGCAGCCGGGGTGTCTACGAGCAGTACTTC. Encoded protein: CASSRGVYEQYF.

The V gene is TRBV10-3, the J gene TRBJ1-2; perhaps TRBD1 as D (5 bases). The CDR3 sequence is 14 residues long. Germline assignment: CDR1 ENHRY and CDR2 SYGVKD. Deletions cut 3 bases from V and 4 bases from J, with 12 bases between. The CDR3 loop reads CAISDVGLRYGYTF. The DNA of the CDR3 is TGTGCCATCAGTGATGTGGGACTTCGCTATGGCTACACCTTC.

The rearrangement joins TRBV14 to TRBJ1-2; D is possibly TRBD1 (6 bases). Germline V gene data show CDR1 as SGHDN and CDR2 as FVKESK. CDR3 length: 13 amino acids. Trimming left V 6 bases short and J 3 bases short, with 11 bases between. CDR3 in DNA: TGTGCCAGCAGTCCGACAGGTGACTATGGCTACACCTTC. This encodes CASSPTGDYGYTF.

V usage is TRBV10-3 and J usage is TRBJ2-3; the match to TRBD1 covers 12 bases. The germline V gene encodes CDR1 ENHRY and CDR2 SYGVKD. Losses at the gene ends were 5 bases for V and 5 bases for J; bases not matched to a gene: 8. CDR3 length equals 16 residues. As DNA, the CDR3 is TGTGCCATCAGTCCGGCGGGACAGGGGGCGGGAGATACGCAGTATTTT. As protein: CAISPAGQGAGDTQYF.

The chain links TRBV5-4 to TRBJ1-4; the match to TRBD1 covers 9 bases. V lost 1 base, J lost 8 bases, and 6 bases stayed unmatched. Per the germline V gene, CDR1 is SGHNT and CDR2 is YYREEE (reference sequence). The CDR3 runs 15 residues. CDR3 in DNA: TGTGCCAGCAGCTTGCCGGGACAGGGCTTGGAAAAACTGTTTTTT. Its translation is CASSLPGQGLEKLFF. The whole variable domain, filled in from reference TRBV5-4 and TRBJ1-4, reads ETGVTQSPTHLIKTRGQQVTLRCSSQSGHNTVSWYQQALGQGPQFIFQYYREEENGRGNFPPRFSGLQFPNYSSELNVNALELDDSALYLCASSLPGQGLEKLFFGSGTQLSVL.

The rearrangement joins TRBV6-5 to TRBJ2-5, with 8 bases identical to TRBD2. Germline V CDR1 and CDR2: MNHEY, SVGAGI. The CDR3 loop spans 15 amino acids. After removal of 8 bases from V and 2 bases from J, the junction contained 10 bases not matched to a gene. CDR3 loop: CASVRRSGGQETQYF. Here the CDR3 DNA reads TGTGCCAGCGTACGAAGGAGCGGGGGTCAAGAGACCCAGTACTTC.

The chain links TRBV5-5 to TRBJ1-1; D not certain. Germline CDR1 and CDR2: SGHKS and YYEKEE (reference sequence). The CDR3 runs to 14 residues. V dropped 4 bases and J dropped 5 bases, with 15 bases sitting between them. This CDR3 is CASSQMWELTEAFF. Here the CDR3 DNA reads TGTGCCAGCAGCCAGATGTGGGAATTGACTGAAGCTTTCTTT.

V usage is TRBV3-1 (or the pseudogene TRBV3-2) and J usage is TRBJ2-7, with TRBD1 as a possible D gene (6 bases). The CDR3 extends over 17 amino acids. V was clipped by 1 base and J by 0 bases, with 16 bases between them. Germline V gene sequence: CDR1 LGHDT, CDR2 YNNKEL (reference sequence). CDR3: CASSQGPGESSSYEQYF. CDR3 sequence (DNA): TGTGCCAGCAGCCAAGGGCCAGGGGAGTCAAGCTCCTACGAGCAGTACTTC.

In its sample, this clone was seen once. The V call is TRBV6-2 or TRBV6-3, the J call TRBJ2-2; the match to TRBD1 covers 7 bases. This CDR3 has 16 residues. Germline CDR1 is MNHEY and CDR2 is SVGEGT. The J segment lost 0 bases and the V segment lost 5 bases, leaving 6 bases of the junction unmatched. The CDR3 loop reads CASSTDRLANTGELFF. CDR3 sequence (DNA): TGTGCCAGCAGTACGGACAGGCTCGCGAACACCGGGGAGCTGTTTTTT.

The rearrangement links TRBV5-1 to TRBJ2-1; D call uncertain. The CDR3 has 15 residues. Germline V lookup: CDR1 SGHRS, CDR2 YFSETQ. The germline V and J ends were trimmed by 0 bases and 1 base, with 8 bases remaining between them. In nucleotides, the CDR3 is TGCGCCAGCAGCTTGGAGCACGGGTCCTACAATGAGCAGTTCTTC. This encodes CASSLEHGSYNEQFF.

The rearrangement joins TRBV6-5 to TRBJ1-5; weak D call: TRBD1 (6 bases). The CDR3 is 14 residues long. Germline assignment: CDR1 MNHEY and CDR2 SVGAGI. Between the trimmed V and J ends, which lost 6 bases and 5 bases, there was a span of 14 bases. The CDR3: CASRNAGAYQPQHF. CDR3 in DNA: TGTGCCAGCAGAAACGCAGGGGCCTATCAGCCCCAGCATTTT.

The chain has TRBV10-1 and TRBJ2-5; TRBD1 matches at 7 bases. This CDR3 is built from 14 residues. Germline CDR1 and CDR2: WNHNN and SYGVQD (reference sequence). J lost 1 base, V lost 2 bases, and 1 base had no gene match. The CDR3 sequence is CASSEGTAQETQYF. The CDR3, as DNA: TGCGCCAGCAGTGAGGGGACAGCCCAAGAGACCCAGTACTTC.

The CDR3 region has the DNA TGTGCCAGCAGCACTAGGACAGGGAAGGTACCAGATACGCAGTATTTT. Its protein is CASSTRTGKVPDTQYF. J is TRBJ2-3 and V is TRBV11-2, with 8 bases that match TRBD1. The CDR3 totals 16 residues. Germline values: CDR1 SGHAT, CDR2 FQNNGV. V was pared by 5 bases and J by 4 bases, with 11 bases of the junction left unmatched.

The V gene is TRBV12-3 or TRBV12-4, the J gene TRBJ1-2, with no clear D. The CDR3 consists of 13 residues. V dropped 5 bases and J dropped 1 base, with 8 bases sitting between them. Written as DNA, the CDR3 is TGTGCCAGCAGTCCGAACAGTAACTATGGCTACACCTTC. It encodes CASSPNSNYGYTF.

This clone was observed a few times. The chain carries TRBV7-3 and TRBJ2-1; no firm D call. Trimming cost V 2 bases and J 6 bases, with 8 bases left between them. Germline V gene lookup returns CDR1 SGHTA and CDR2 FQGTGA. The CDR3 totals 13 residues. CDR3 DNA: TGTGCCAGCAGCTTACTTTTATTCAATGAGCAGTTCTTC. This sequence encodes CASSLLLFNEQFF.

This clone was detected only once. The V call is TRBV18, the J call TRBJ2-3; 11 bases agree with TRBD2. CDR3 length: 18 amino acids. CDR1 is KGHSH, CDR2 LQKENI, per germline. Trimming took 6 bases from V and 0 from J; bases not matched to a gene: 11. The CDR3 loop is CASSSTSGRTLSTDTQYF. DNA of the CDR3: TGTGCCAGCTCGTCAACTAGCGGGAGAACCCTTAGCACAGATACGCAGTATTTT.

This chain joins TRBV5-1 and TRBJ1-2; D unresolved. This CDR3 is 14 amino acids long. Germline V gene data show CDR1 as SGHRS and CDR2 as YFSETQ. Trimming left V 0 bases short and J 7 bases short, with 13 bases between. The CDR3: CASSLDDLGGGYTF. For the CDR3, the DNA is TGCGCCAGCAGCTTGGACGACCTCGGTGGTGGCTACACCTTC.

This clone was detected a few times. The rearrangement uses TRBV6-2 or TRBV6-3 and TRBJ1-3; the match to TRBD1 covers 7 bases. This CDR3 is 14 amino acids long. CDR1 and CDR2 from the germline V gene are MNHEY and SVGEGT. Losses at the gene ends were 5 bases for V and 8 bases for J; bases not matched to a gene: 9. CDR3 residues: CASSKDRLPDTIYF. The CDR3 DNA follows: TGTGCCAGCAGTAAGGACAGGCTCCCGGACACCATATATTTT.

The chain couples TRBV19 to TRBJ2-2, with 9 positions matching TRBD2. Looked up from germline, CDR1 is LNHDA and CDR2 is SQIVND (reference sequence). The CDR3 spans 16 residues. J lost 6 bases, V lost 6 bases, and 11 bases had no gene match. CDR3 loop: CASSSPRGGRPGELFF. The CDR3 coding sequence is TGTGCCAGTAGCTCCCCGCGGGGGGGACGCCCCGGGGAGCTGTTTTTT.

This chain joins TRBV7-8 and TRBJ2-2; D perhaps matches TRBD2 (5 bases). V lost 0 bases, J lost 4 bases, and 12 bases lay in between. Per germline, CDR1 SGHVS and CDR2 FQNEAQ. The CDR3 is made up of 16 amino acids. The CDR3 nucleotides are TGTGCCAGCAGCTTAGCGGTAGGAGGCGGCACCGGGGAGCTGTTTTTT. Translated: CASSLAVGGGTGELFF.

The V and J genes are TRBV9 and TRBJ1-2, with no clear D. Trimming removed 3 bases from V and 4 bases from J, with 16 bases in between. CDR3 length: 15 residues. Germline assignment: CDR1 SGDLS and CDR2 YYNGEE. CDR3 residues: CASSARGSDTYGYTF. Written as DNA, the CDR3 is TGTGCCAGCAGCGCACGAGGGTCCGACACCTATGGCTACACCTTC.

The chain employs TRBV6-2 or TRBV6-3 and TRBJ2-2; TRBD1 aligns across 8 bases. The germline V gene has CDR1 MNHEY and CDR2 SVGEGT. The V segment lost 2 bases and the J segment 0 bases; nucleotides outside the gene matches: 2. The CDR3 is 16 residues long. CDR3 coding DNA: TGTGCCAGCAGTTACCGACAGGGGCCGAACACCGGGGAGCTGTTTTTT. It is translated as CASSYRQGPNTGELFF.